The 20 T cell receptor beta chains below all came from one sample that was sequenced in a study of early T cells in non-severe SARS-CoV-2 infection. TCRdb processed the 5' RACE reads anew with MiXCR; each CDR3 protein has one entry. The sample holds 45,000 to 55,000 distinct CDR3 sequences, roughly 6.8% seen once. Sequencing used whole blood. These receptors were obtained from an adult who was a healthcare worker with PCR-confirmed SARS-CoV-2 infection or an uninfected control (not recorded which).

This clonotype was seen many times. CDR3 in amino acids: CASSYSPGKNIQYF. The CDR3 DNA is TGTGCCAGCAGTTACTCGCCAGGCAAAAACATTCAGTACTTC. The chain uses TRBV6-5 and TRBJ2-4, with D unclear. The CDR3 runs to 14 residues. Trimming removed 0 bases from V and 3 bases from J, with 6 bases in between. From germline, CDR1 is MNHEY and CDR2 SVGAGI.

This clonotype appeared many times. This chain joins TRBV7-2 and TRBJ2-7; 7 nucleotides align to TRBD1. After removal of 6 bases from V and 7 bases from J, the junction contained 6 bases not matched to a gene. CDR3 length equals 12 residues. From germline, CDR1 is SGHTA and CDR2 FQGNSA. This CDR3 is CASSRPDREQYF. The DNA of the CDR3 is TGTGCCAGCAGTCGACCGGACAGGGAGCAGTACTTC. The full variable domain, rest sourced from reference TRBV7-2 and TRBJ2-7, is GAGVSQSPSNKVTEKGKDVELRCDPISGHTALYWYRQSLGQGLEFLIYFQGNSAPDKSGLPSDRFSAERTGGSVSTLTIQRTQQEDSAVYLCASSRPDREQYFGPGTRLTVT.

This clonotype appeared many times. The V and J genes are TRBV18 and TRBJ2-3; D tentatively reads TRBD1 or TRBD2 (5 bases each). The V end was cut by 1 base, the J end by 0 bases, with 17 bases between. CDR3 length: 18 amino acids. Germline values: CDR1 KGHSH, CDR2 LQKENI. The CDR3 DNA is TGTGCCAGCTCACCACGTTTGAACGGGGCTTCTAGCACAGATACGCAGTATTTT. Translated: CASSPRLNGASSTDTQYF.

The rearrangement uses TRBV12-3 or TRBV12-4 and TRBJ2-1; TRBD1 or TRBD2 may be the D gene (6 bases each). The CDR3 consists of 16 residues. V lost 5 bases to trimming and J lost 1 base, with 15 bases between them. The CDR3 region has the DNA TGTGCCAGCAGTCCTACTAGGGGGGTTTCCTACAATGAGCAGTTCTTC. It encodes CASSPTRGVSYNEQFF.

This clonotype has just a few counts. The gene calls are TRBV3-2 and TRBJ2-5; no DNA check was done on the table's D call, TRBD1. TRBV3-2 is tagged as a pseudogene. CDR3 length: 15 amino acids. CDR3 sequence (DNA): TGTGCCAGCAGCCAGCGGACAGGGAGAGGGGAGACCCAGTACTTC. It encodes CASSQRTGRGETQYF.

This clonotype has just a few counts. The genes are TRBV9 and TRBJ2-3; 8 bases align to TRBD2. Germline trimming cut 4 bases from V and 4 bases from J; bases unmatched to any gene: 8. Per germline, CDR1 SGDLS and CDR2 YYNGEE. This CDR3 contains 15 residues. CDR3: CASSIEAGGPDTQYF. CDR3 sequence (DNA): TGTGCCAGCAGCATAGAGGCGGGGGGCCCAGATACGCAGTATTTT.

This clonotype was counted ten times or more. The chain recombines TRBV5-5 with TRBJ1-2, with D possibly being TRBD1 (6 bases). CDR1 and CDR2 (germline): SGHKS, YYEKEE (reference sequence). CDR3 size: 14 residues. Deletions cut 3 bases from V and 9 bases from J, with 18 bases between. CDR3 bases: TGTGCCAGCAGCTGGACAGATGGCTCCCTTAGCTACACCTTC. Its protein is CASSWTDGSLSYTF.

In its sample, this clonotype was seen many times. The gene calls are TRBV3-1 and TRBJ1-2, with D uncertain. Germline V gene sequence: CDR1 LGHDT, CDR2 YNNKEL (reference sequence). V lost 1 base to trimming and J lost 5 bases, with 8 bases between them. There are 13 residues in the CDR3. CDR3: CASSQVEGYGYTF. The CDR3 bases are TGTGCCAGCAGCCAAGTTGAAGGGTATGGCTACACCTTC. The full variable domain, completed using reference TRBV3-1 and TRBJ1-2, is DTAVSQTPKYLVTQMGNDKSIKCEQNLGHDTMYWYKQDSKKFLKIMFSYNNKELIINETVPNRFSPKSPDKAHLNLHINSLELGDSAVYFCASSQVEGYGYTFGSGTRLTVV.

This clonotype has at least ten counts. The J gene is TRBJ1-1, the V gene TRBV5-1; no clear D gene. From germline, CDR1 is SGHRS and CDR2 YFSETQ. V lost 4 bases to trimming and J lost 0 bases, with 10 bases between them. The CDR3 contains 14 residues. CDR3 amino acids: CASSPLHLNTEAFF. The CDR3 DNA reads as TGCGCCAGCAGCCCGTTACACCTGAACACTGAAGCTTTCTTT.

The chain uses TRBV6-5 and TRBJ1-5; D may be TRBD1 (5 bases). Looked up from germline, CDR1 is MNHEY and CDR2 is SVGAGI. This CDR3 spans 11 amino acids. V lost 8 bases to trimming and J lost 9 bases, with 11 bases between them. CDR3 region: CASGGVGPQHF. Here the CDR3 DNA reads TGTGCCAGCGGGGGGGTAGGGCCCCAGCATTTT.

This clonotype occurred many times. The rearrangement uses TRBV12-3 or TRBV12-4 and TRBJ1-1, with TRBD1 matching over 8 bases. J gave up 5 bases and V 5 bases, and 4 bases lay outside the gene matches. The CDR3 length is 13 residues. CDR3 DNA sequence: TGTGCCAGCAGTCCCAGGGGGCTGACTGAAGCTTTCTTT. It translates to CASSPRGLTEAFF.

This clonotype showed up many times. The gene calls are TRBV6-2 or TRBV6-3 and TRBJ2-5; 10 bases align to TRBD1. Germline V gene data show CDR1 as MNHEY and CDR2 as SVGEGT. The CDR3 runs to 16 residues. V was clipped by 6 bases and J by 5 bases; unmatched bases: 12. As DNA, the CDR3 is TGTGCCAGCAGGACCGACAGGGGGCGCCTCTACGAGACCCAGTACTTC. Amino acids: CASRTDRGRLYETQYF.

The chain carries TRBV18 and TRBJ1-2; D is ambiguous. The V end was cut by 2 bases, the J end by 8 bases, with 15 bases between. CDR1 KGHSH and CDR2 LQKENI come from the germline V gene. CDR3 size: 14 residues. CDR3 protein: CASSPLKRDGGYTF. CDR3 in DNA: TGTGCCAGCTCACCATTGAAGCGAGATGGGGGCTACACCTTC.

This clonotype was counted many times. This chain connects TRBV12-3 or TRBV12-4 to TRBJ1-2, with D unclear. The CDR3 has 14 amino acids. V lost 5 bases and J 3 bases, leaving 13 bases between the germline ends. Here the CDR3 DNA reads TGTGCCAGCAGTAACACCCCTACAGACTATGGCTACACCTTC. Translated: CASSNTPTDYGYTF.

Many counts were recorded for this clonotype. This chain links TRBV6-2 or TRBV6-3 with TRBJ2-1; 9 nucleotides agree with TRBD2. V lost 7 bases to trimming and J lost 7 bases; unmatched junction nucleotides: 11. The germline CDR1 and CDR2 sequences are MNHEY and SVGEGT. The CDR3 spans 15 residues. The CDR3 nucleotides are TGTGCCAGCAAAAACGTGGCGGGGGGGATTAATGAGCAGTTCTTC. Translating gives CASKNVAGGINEQFF.

This clonotype was counted ten times or more. V is TRBV12-3 or TRBV12-4 and J is TRBJ1-5, with D maybe TRBD1 (5 bases). Trimming took 2 bases from V and 2 from J, leaving 13 bases between them. The CDR3 is 16 amino acids. The chain's CDR3 is CASSLRATVRNQPQHF. CDR3 DNA: TGTGCCAGCAGTTTACGGGCGACAGTACGCAATCAGCCCCAGCATTTT.

The gene calls are TRBV10-3 and TRBJ2-7, with D possibly matching TRBD1 (6 bases). There are 15 residues in the CDR3. V was shortened by 0 bases and J by 0 bases, with 9 bases between the two germline ends. In germline, CDR1 is ENHRY, CDR2 SYGVKD. CDR3 coding DNA: TGTGCCATCAGTGAGTCACAGGGTAGCTCCTACGAGCAGTACTTC. It translates to CAISESQGSSYEQYF.

The chain joins TRBV28 to TRBJ2-3; 10 nucleotides line up with TRBD2. Germline loops: CDR1 MDHEN, CDR2 SYDVKM. V trimming: 3 bases; J trimming: 3 bases; junction bases outside the gene matches: 12. This CDR3 spans 18 amino acids. Written as DNA, the CDR3 is TGTGCCAGCAGTTTCTCCCTCCTAGCGGGGGTCGAGACAGATACGCAGTATTTT. It specifies CASSFSLLAGVETDTQYF.

This clonotype appeared many times. This rearrangement joins TRBV12-3 or TRBV12-4 to TRBJ1-1, with a weak D call TRBD1 (5 bases). Deletions cut 5 bases from V and 4 bases from J, with 11 bases between. The CDR3 spans 13 residues. CDR3 region: CASSPGSITEAFF. In nucleotides, the CDR3 is TGTGCCAGCAGTCCAGGGAGTATCACTGAAGCTTTCTTT.

This clonotype was detected many times. The genes are TRBV15 and TRBJ2-7; D call uncertain. The ends were cut back, 0 bases at V and 1 base at J, with 10 bases in the middle. Germline V gene data show CDR1 as LNHNV and CDR2 as YYDKDF (reference sequence). This CDR3 region has 15 residues. The CDR3: CATSRDPVQSYEQYF. The DNA of the CDR3 is TGTGCCACCAGCAGAGATCCGGTGCAGTCCTACGAGCAGTACTTC. Full variable domain (outside the CDR3, taken from reference TRBV15 and TRBJ2-7): DAMVIQNPRYQVTQFGKPVTLSCSQTLNHNVMYWYQQKSSQAPKLLFHYYDKDFNNEADTPDNFQSRRPNTSFCFLDIRSPGLGDTAMYLCATSRDPVQSYEQYFGPGTRLTVT.